This TCR beta chain was retrieved from a study of CD8 T cells in Susac syndrome. For the study at large: The Susac syndrome patients were therapy-naive, on corticosteroids, or on intravenous immunoglobulin alone at blood draw.

RNA in amounts of roughly 0.5 to 1 ug was reverse transcribed with random hexamers. MiXCR, run by TCRdb on the immunoSEQ multiplex PCR reads, gives a single entry per CDR3 protein. Of around 23,000 distinct CDR3 sequences in the sample, about 94% were seen once. V was clipped by 7 bases and J by 4 bases, with 19 bases between them. Germline V gives CDR1 MNHEY, CDR2 SVGEGT. The CDR3 length is 15 residues. This rearrangement joins TRBV6-2 or TRBV6-3 to TRBJ1-1; D is unresolved. The sequence was obtained from a human donor with Susac syndrome. Sequenced: CD8+ T cells from PBMCs. Written as DNA, the CDR3 is TGTGCCAGCATTCCTGAGGACCGTATTATCACTGAAGCTTTCTTT. Amino acid sequence: CASIPEDRIITEAFF.